These T cell receptor beta chains were read from a single sample in a study of cytomegalovirus exposure and HLA in healthy donors. The data were produced by immunoSEQ multiplex PCR, yet TCRdb's version contains in-frame clones alone and is incomplete. The repertoire includes approximately 190,000 clones, 70% to 85% of them detected once, and 3.4% sits in the top ten. The sample taken for sequencing was PBMCs. These receptors originate from a man in his forties or fifties in good health and CMV-seropositive. Both conserved end residues are trimmed from each CDR3. Each record gives: D gene, V gene, CDR3 protein. A D gene is named only where the DNA matches it firmly.

>.|TRBV5-6
ASKPWSRGRAYEQY
>TRBD1|TRBV28
ASSFWTGGNTGELF
>TRBD2|TRBV2
ASSPSGGGDTQY
>.|TRBV27
ASSSPRGAVSGEQF
>.|TRBV6-1
ASSERAYEQY
>.|TRBV5-1
ASSPDRGEQY
>.|TRBV27
ASSSTGQQETQY
>TRBD2|TRBV9
ASSATSGGFRGDTQY
>.|TRBV5-1
ASSLSQGGVETQY
>.|TRBV15
ATAGPINQPQH
>.|TRBV30
AVGRHSEQY
>TRBD1|TRBV27
ASSSPSRDSTYEQY
>TRBD1|TRBV2
ASSESRTGSLSGANVLT
>.|TRBV6-5
ASSLALPKEAF
>TRBD1|TRBV28
ASNGGTGANQPQH
>.|TRBV6-5
ASSYSEGREQY
>.|TRBV28
ASSPGVWTEAF
>.|TRBV10-3
AIRTDSTHTDTQY
>TRBD1|TRBV27
ASSVRDRNNSPLH
>.|TRBV7-2
ASSLQETQY
>TRBD2|TRBV6-4
ASSQAGSTDTQY
>.|TRBV6-5
ASSAGWEDTNTQY
>TRBD2|TRBV19
ASKERLAATDTQY
>.|TRBV5-8
ASSLARFRDDNQPQH
>TRBD1|TRBV5-1
ASSSSGTATYEQY
>.|TRBV18
ASSPTPNQNTEAF
>TRBD1|TRBV9
ASSPRGQGGDTQY
>.|TRBV6-9
ASSYSNREGFRGNQPQH
>TRBD1|TRBV27
ASSLDRAYEQY
>TRBD1|TRBV6-5
ASTSVDRGNTEAF